The 29 T cell receptor beta chains listed next were all sequenced from one sample in a study of CD8 T cells in ankylosing spondylitis. TCRdb independently ran MiXCR on the 5' RACE reads; one entry per CDR3 protein. The sample contains 800,000 to 900,000 distinct CDR3 sequences, about 11% of which appear only once. Overall study findings and caveats: A TCR beta motif of about 8 highly homologous variants seemed to mark ankylosing spondylitis blood.

These receptors lack a known antigen. The sample consisted of blood, either unsorted or a sorted T cell fraction (not recorded which). The receptors come from a male donor with ankylosing spondylitis.

The chain links TRBV11-3 to TRBJ2-1, with a tentative D call TRBD2 (6 bases). From germline, CDR1 is SGHNT and CDR2 YENEEA. The CDR3 has 14 amino acids. Trimming removed 5 bases from V and 5 bases from J, with 13 bases in between. The CDR3 DNA follows: TGTGCCAGCAGCGCCCAATGGGGGGACAATGAGCAGTTCTTC. Encoded protein: CASSAQWGDNEQFF.

This clonotype occurred a few times. The chain recombines TRBV10-3 with TRBJ2-2, with 9 bases lining up with TRBD2. The CDR3 sequence is 17 residues long. The V segment lost 0 bases and the J segment 5 bases; nucleotides outside the gene matches: 7. Germline CDR1 and CDR2: ENHRY and SYGVKD. CDR3 residues: CAISESGVAGDTGELFF. CDR3 nucleotide sequence: TGTGCCATCAGTGAGTCCGGAGTAGCGGGGGATACCGGGGAGCTGTTTTTT.

This clonotype came up many times. This sequence joins TRBV12-3 or TRBV12-4 and TRBJ2-3; 9 bases fit TRBD2. The CDR3 spans 14 residues. V shed 6 bases and J 4 bases; nucleotides not matched to a gene: 5. For the CDR3, the DNA is TGTGCCAGCAGCCATAGCGGGAGTCCAGATACGCAGTATTTT. It encodes CASSHSGSPDTQYF.

The rearrangement links TRBV20-1 to TRBJ1-2; the D gene is possibly TRBD1 (5 bases). The ends were cut back, 2 bases at V and 6 bases at J, with 7 bases in the middle. The germline CDR1 and CDR2 sequences are DFQATT and SNEGSKA (reference sequence). This CDR3 is 11 amino acids long. For the CDR3, the DNA is TGCAGTGCTAGACAGGGTAATGGCTACACCTTC. Amino acid sequence: CSARQGNGYTF.

This clonotype occurred a few times. This rearrangement joins TRBV12-3 or TRBV12-4 to TRBJ1-1, with 7 bases fitting TRBD1. The CDR3 loop spans 14 amino acids. After removal of 2 bases from V and 8 bases from J, the junction contained 8 bases not matched to a gene. CDR3 region: CASSLRGTAPEAFF. The CDR3, as DNA: TGTGCCAGCAGTTTACGGGGGACAGCCCCCGAAGCTTTCTTT.

The J gene is TRBJ2-7, the V gene TRBV5-1; TRBD2 matches 7 bases. The length of the CDR3 is 17 residues. Germline V gene lookup returns CDR1 SGHRS and CDR2 YFSETQ. V trimming: 0 bases; J trimming: 0 bases; junction bases outside the gene matches: 9. Here the CDR3 DNA reads TGCGCCAGCAGCTTGGGTGATAGCGGGCTGAACTCCTACGAGCAGTACTTC. Translation: CASSLGDSGLNSYEQYF.

In its sample, this clonotype was seen a few times. The J gene is TRBJ2-7, the V gene TRBV12-3 or TRBV12-4; TRBD1 matches at 10 bases. The CDR3 sequence is 14 residues long. V was pared by 3 bases and J by 7 bases, with 6 bases of the junction left unmatched. CDR3 in DNA: TGTGCCAGCAGTTTGAGACAGGGGGCAAAAGAGCAGTACTTC. This sequence encodes CASSLRQGAKEQYF.

This clonotype was picked up a small number of times. The V call is TRBV7-2, the J call TRBJ1-2, with D perhaps TRBD1 (5 bases). The CDR3 is 14 amino acids. Trimming left V 8 bases short and J 3 bases short, with 16 bases between. Germline V CDR1 and CDR2: SGHTA, FQGNSA. The CDR3 loop reads CASAPGGKDYGYTF. The CDR3 region has the DNA TGTGCCAGCGCCCCCGGGGGGAAGGACTATGGCTACACCTTC.

This clonotype has just a few counts. This chain's CDR3 is CASSFRAGQETQYF. The CDR3 DNA reads as TGTGCCAGCAGCTTCCGGGCAGGGCAAGAGACCCAGTACTTC. The rearrangement joins TRBV5-6 to TRBJ2-5; a possible D gene is TRBD1 (5 bases). V shed 2 bases and J shed 2 bases, with 10 bases lying between them. Germline-derived CDR1 and CDR2 are SGHDT and YYEEEE. This CDR3 is 14 amino acids long.

The chain uses TRBV6-1 and TRBJ2-3; a weak D match, TRBD2 (5 bases). Germline-derived CDR1 and CDR2 are MNHNS and SASEGT. Trimming left V 7 bases short and J 1 base short, with 12 bases between. This CDR3 spans 14 amino acids. For the CDR3, the DNA is TGTGCCAGCACTCGGGATACGGGCACAGATACGCAGTATTTT. Translating gives CASTRDTGTDTQYF.

This chain uses TRBV14 with TRBJ2-1; possible D gene TRBD2, 6 bases. CDR3 size: 13 residues. Trimming pared 4 bases from V and 16 bases from J, leaving 20 bases between. Germline V lookup: CDR1 SGHDN, CDR2 FVKESK. CDR3 nucleotide sequence: TGTGCCAGCAGCCCAAAACTGACTAGTTCTCAATTCTTC. It translates to CASSPKLTSSQFF.

This clonotype was counted between two and nine times. The V call is TRBV20-1, the J call TRBJ2-5; TRBD2 aligns across 9 bases. This CDR3 region has 15 residues. Germline CDR1 DFQATT, CDR2 SNEGSKA (reference sequence). Trimming removed 1 base from V and 5 bases from J; junction bases left unmatched: 8. The CDR3 sequence is CSARGLLAGLETQYF. In nucleotides, the CDR3 is TGCAGTGCTAGAGGATTGCTAGCGGGATTGGAGACCCAGTACTTC.

A single count supports this clonotype. The rearrangement uses TRBV19 and TRBJ2-5; no definite D call. The germline V gene has CDR1 LNHDA and CDR2 SQIVND (reference sequence). The CDR3 length is 14 residues. V was pared by 5 bases and J by 2 bases, with 12 bases between. CDR3: CASSDTGGQETQYF. CDR3 DNA: TGTGCCAGTAGTGATACGGGTGGGCAAGAGACCCAGTACTTC.

V usage is TRBV18 and J usage is TRBJ2-1, with 8 bases fitting TRBD2. Germline CDR1 and CDR2: KGHSH and LQKENI. This CDR3 region has 14 residues. The V and J ends lost 6 bases and 8 bases, in that order; junction bases with no gene match: 9. The CDR3 coding sequence is TGTGCCAGCTCCATGGTGGGACTAGGGGATGAGCAGTTCTTC. Residues: CASSMVGLGDEQFF.

This clonotype was seen only a few times. The chain is built from TRBV20-1 and TRBJ2-7; no reliable D call. The germline V gene encodes CDR1 DFQATT and CDR2 SNEGSKA (reference sequence). This CDR3 comprises 10 residues. V was shortened by 5 bases and J by 7 bases, with 9 bases between the two germline ends. The CDR3 coding sequence is TGCAGTGCTTCGGCTGTTGAGCAGTACTTC. It codes for CSASAVEQYF.

The rearrangement joins TRBV20-1 to TRBJ2-7; no reliable D call. This CDR3 spans 13 amino acids. The germline V gene encodes CDR1 DFQATT and CDR2 SNEGSKA (reference sequence). Between the trimmed V and J ends, which lost 5 bases and 5 bases, there was a span of 16 bases. CDR3 sequence: CSAGKGSRNEQYF. The CDR3 DNA follows: TGCAGTGCTGGGAAGGGAAGTCGGAACGAGCAGTACTTC.

The sample holds a few counts of this clonotype. The chain combines TRBV20-1 with TRBJ2-1; no firm D call. The CDR3 runs 13 residues. The germline gives CDR1 DFQATT, CDR2 SNEGSKA (reference sequence). CDR3 sequence reads: CSDLRSSYNEQFF. CDR3 nucleotide sequence: TGCAGCGACCTTAGGAGCTCCTACAATGAGCAGTTCTTC.

This clonotype was seen at least ten times. The chain uses TRBV20-1 and TRBJ2-1; 12 bases are shared with TRBD2. CDR1 DFQATT and CDR2 SNEGSKA come from the germline V gene (reference sequence). CDR3 length: 13 residues. The CDR3 DNA follows: TGCAGCGAACTAGCGGGAGGCTACAATGAGCAGTTCTTC. As protein: CSELAGGYNEQFF.

The chain is built from TRBV5-1 and TRBJ2-7; 8 bases map to TRBD2. This CDR3 region has 16 residues. Germline V gene sequence: CDR1 SGHRS, CDR2 YFSETQ. Trimming at V came to 4 bases and at J to 4 bases, leaving 13 bases not matched to a gene. The CDR3 is CASSPGPAGVEYEQYF. CDR3 in DNA: TGCGCCAGCAGCCCTGGACCAGCGGGAGTGGAGTACGAGCAGTACTTC.

A few counts support this clonotype. This sequence joins TRBV29-1 and TRBJ2-7; 10 bases match TRBD1. The germline CDR1 and CDR2 sequences are SQVTM and ANQGSEA. CDR3 size: 13 residues. J gave up 3 bases and V 6 bases, and 5 bases lay outside the gene matches. The chain's CDR3 is CSVLRDRGYEQYF. CDR3 DNA: TGCAGCGTGCTCCGGGACAGGGGCTACGAGCAGTACTTC.

The V and J genes are TRBV12-3 or TRBV12-4 and TRBJ2-5; possible D gene TRBD2, 6 bases. The ends were cut back, 8 bases at V and 0 bases at J, with 16 bases in the middle. This CDR3 contains 15 residues. Here the CDR3 reads CASRSGSGDQETQYF. The CDR3 DNA reads TGTGCCAGCCGTTCGGGTAGCGGTGACCAAGAGACCCAGTACTTC.

This clonotype was seen a few times. The chain uses TRBV7-3 and TRBJ2-1; TRBD2 matches at 9 bases. The V segment lost 5 bases and the J segment 4 bases; nucleotides outside the gene matches: 12. This CDR3 is built from 17 residues. Per germline, CDR1 SGHTA and CDR2 FQGTGA. CDR3: CASSPIPGLANYNEQFF. The CDR3 nucleotides are TGTGCCAGCAGCCCGATACCGGGACTAGCAAATTACAATGAGCAGTTCTTC.

This clonotype has a count of ten or more. V is TRBV29-1 and J is TRBJ2-5, with unresolved D. Trimming left V 7 bases short and J 3 bases short, with 12 bases between. The V gene's germline CDR1 is SQVTM and CDR2 ANQGSEA. CDR3 size: 12 residues. The CDR3 loop reads CSAEPRKETQYF. In DNA form, the CDR3 reads TGCAGCGCGGAACCGAGGAAAGAGACCCAGTACTTC.

This clonotype was observed at least ten times. The J gene is TRBJ1-4, the V gene TRBV7-9; TRBD1 agrees at 8 bases. The junction had 2 bases not matched to a gene; V was cut back by 5 bases and J by 3 bases. Germline V gives CDR1 SEHNR, CDR2 FQNEAQ (reference sequence). The CDR3 loop spans 14 amino acids. The CDR3 DNA sequence: TGTGCCAGCAGCCAGGACAGGGCTAATGAAAAACTGTTTTTT. This sequence encodes CASSQDRANEKLFF.

This clonotype turned up a few times. CDR3 coding DNA: TGCGCCAGCAGTAGGGGGCCAGACACAGATACGCAGTATTTT. This sequence encodes CASSRGPDTDTQYF. The chain employs TRBV5-1 and TRBJ2-3, with TRBD1 matching 7 bases. The CDR3 sequence is 14 residues long. The ends lost 5 bases at V and 2 bases at J; junction bases unmatched: 5. Per germline, CDR1 SGHRS and CDR2 YFSETQ.

This clonotype was detected a few times. V gene TRBV7-2 combines with J gene TRBJ1-2; 10 bases are a match to TRBD1. Unmatched junction bases numbered 4, after V lost 2 bases and J lost 4 bases. Germline V lookup: CDR1 SGHTA, CDR2 FQGNSA. The CDR3 has 15 amino acids. CDR3: CASSLMGQGSYGYTF. CDR3 bases: TGTGCCAGCAGCTTAATGGGACAGGGGAGCTATGGCTACACCTTC.

Many counts were recorded for this clonotype. V gene TRBV20-1 combines with J gene TRBJ1-2; D is undetermined. CDR3 length equals 12 residues. V gave up 5 bases and J gave up 4 bases, with 11 bases separating them. Germline assignment: CDR1 DFQATT and CDR2 SNEGSKA (reference sequence). For the CDR3, the DNA is TGCAGTGCTCCTCGGCCCCCCTATGGCTACACCTTC. Protein sequence: CSAPRPPYGYTF.

Concerning this clonotype itself: The junction differs from germline at one of its ends, possibly a read error. The rearrangement uses TRBV5-5 and TRBJ1-5, with 7 bases identical to TRBD1. CDR3 size: 13 residues. Germline values: CDR1 SGHKS, CDR2 YYEKEE (reference sequence). The CDR3 sequence is CASSLGGQGERYF. Here the CDR3 DNA reads TGTGCCAGCAGCTTGGGTGGGCAGGGGGAGAGGTACTTT.

The CDR3 DNA follows: TGTGCCAGCAGTTACAGGGGGGGGAAAGCTTTCTTT. Amino acids: CASSYRGGKAFF. V is TRBV6-5 and J is TRBJ1-1; D is possibly TRBD1 (6 bases). Per germline, CDR1 MNHEY and CDR2 SVGAGI. Deletions cut 2 bases from V and 9 bases from J, with 10 bases between. This CDR3 has 12 amino acids.